This T cell receptor beta chain was recorded in a study of human T cells and chemical hapten exposure. Time point meaning: pre-sensitization, week 0. The treatment denotes: therapeutic diphenylcyclopropenone sensitization with weekly scalp DPC. A few counts support this clonotype. TCRdb re-derived calls from the RACE reads in MiXCR, one entry per CDR3 protein. The sample has 300,000 to 400,000 distinct CDR3 sequences, approximately 5.1% seen once. Trimming took off 1 base at V and 2 bases at J, with 11 bases between the two ends. CDR1 is SGHAT and CDR2 is FQNNGV in the germline V gene. The CDR3 runs to 15 residues.

The chain employs TRBV11-2 and TRBJ2-5; no firm D call. Here the sequenced sample was whole blood, taken in connection with sensitization to the hapten diphenylcyclopropenone (DPC). This clonotype was obtained from a woman in her forties or fifties with alopecia areata. Some clones in this sample may be carry-over from other donors' samples. DNA of the CDR3: TGTGCCAGCAGCTTAGGAGTAGGGCTGCAAGAGACCCAGTACTTC. Translation: CASSLGVGLQETQYF.